A selection of T cell receptor beta chains follows, all from one sample in a study of T cells in Graves' hyperthyroidism and ophthalmopathy. TCRdb re-called the multiplex PCR reads with MiXCR, one entry per CDR3 protein. The sample holds a few hundred thousand distinct CDR3 sequences, 15% to 20% seen once. The sequenced material came from blood. The origin of the receptors is a young woman with Graves' hyperthyroidism. The CDR3 runs from the conserved cysteine through the conserved F or W. The D gene is left open where the match is weak. Rows give clone size only sometimes, using once, few, many, or a class for an expanded clone.

j_call: TRBJ1-5; clone_size: many; d_call: TRBD1; v_call: TRBV2; cdr3_nt: TGTGCCAGCAGTGAAGATTGGGACAGCGATCAGCCCCAGCATTTT; cdr3_aa: CASSEDWDSDQPQHF
j_call: TRBJ1-1; clone_size: many; d_call: .; v_call: TRBV6-5; cdr3_nt: TGTGCCAGCAGTTCAATCGACAGGAATGAAGCTTTCTTT; cdr3_aa: CASSSIDRNEAFF
j_call: TRBJ2-6; clone_size: .; d_call: .; v_call: TRBV10-3; cdr3_nt: TGTGCCATCAGTGACCTGGGCTCTGGGGCCAACGTCCTGACTTTC; cdr3_aa: CAISDLGSGANVLTF
j_call: TRBJ2-2; clone_size: many; d_call: TRBD2; v_call: TRBV6-2/TRBV6-3; cdr3_nt: TGTGCCAGCACCCCTAGCGGGGGGTCCGTCGGGGAGCTGTTTTTT; cdr3_aa: CASTPSGGSVGELFF
j_call: TRBJ1-2; clone_size: many; d_call: .; v_call: TRBV5-1; cdr3_nt: TGCGCCAGCAGCATACAGGGCTCCTATGGCTACACCTTC; cdr3_aa: CASSIQGSYGYTF
j_call: TRBJ2-2; clone_size: many; d_call: .; v_call: TRBV29-1; cdr3_nt: TGCAGCGTTGCAGGGTCGGGCACCGGGGAGCTGTTTTTT; cdr3_aa: CSVAGSGTGELFF
j_call: TRBJ2-7; clone_size: many; d_call: TRBD2; v_call: TRBV29-1; cdr3_nt: TGCAGCGTTGAACGGACTAGCGGGGGTTACGAGCAGTACTTC; cdr3_aa: CSVERTSGGYEQYF
j_call: TRBJ2-7; clone_size: many; d_call: TRBD1; v_call: TRBV12-3/TRBV12-4; cdr3_nt: TGTGCCAGCAGTTTCTCAGACAGGGTCATCAACGAGCAGTACTTC; cdr3_aa: CASSFSDRVINEQYF
j_call: TRBJ1-2; clone_size: many; d_call: .; v_call: TRBV20-1; cdr3_nt: TGCAGTCCACTCAACGGGGCAGCTAACTATGGCTACACCTTC; cdr3_aa: CSPLNGAANYGYTF
j_call: TRBJ1-5; clone_size: many; d_call: .; v_call: TRBV13; cdr3_nt: TGTGCCAGCAGCTTTAGTAGGGGCCAGCCCCAGCATTTT; cdr3_aa: CASSFSRGQPQHF
j_call: TRBJ1-1; clone_size: few; d_call: TRBD1; v_call: TRBV12-3/TRBV12-4; cdr3_nt: TGTGCCAGCAATTACAGGGGGCTGACTGAAGCTTGCTTT; cdr3_aa: CASNYRGLTEACF
j_call: TRBJ1-1; clone_size: many; d_call: .; v_call: TRBV5-1; cdr3_nt: TGCGCCAGCAGCTCGGACGGAGTGAACACTGAAGCTTTCTTT; cdr3_aa: CASSSDGVNTEAFF
j_call: TRBJ1-3; clone_size: many; d_call: .; v_call: TRBV10-3; cdr3_nt: TGTGCCATCCGGGACGGGGTGGAGGGAAACACCATATATTTT; cdr3_aa: CAIRDGVEGNTIYF
j_call: TRBJ2-5; clone_size: many; d_call: TRBD2; v_call: TRBV28; cdr3_nt: TGTGCCAGCAGACCCGGGACTAGCACGGAGACCCAGTACTTC; cdr3_aa: CASRPGTSTETQYF
j_call: TRBJ1-1; clone_size: many; d_call: .; v_call: TRBV13; cdr3_nt: TGTGCCAGCGGTGGTCGGGGCACTGAAGCTTTCTTT; cdr3_aa: CASGGRGTEAFF
j_call: TRBJ1-1; clone_size: .; d_call: .; v_call: TRBV10-3; cdr3_nt: TGTGCCATCAGAGACGTAGGGGAAACTGAAGCTTTCTTT; cdr3_aa: CAIRDVGETEAFF
j_call: TRBJ2-5; clone_size: .; d_call: TRBD2; v_call: TRBV18; cdr3_nt: TGTGCCAGCTCATTCGGACTAGCGGGAGAGACCCAGTACTTC; cdr3_aa: CASSFGLAGETQYF
j_call: TRBJ2-2; clone_size: .; d_call: .; v_call: TRBV5-1; cdr3_nt: TGCGCCAGCAGTTGGGGGAGCACCGGGGAGCTGTTTTTT; cdr3_aa: CASSWGSTGELFF
j_call: TRBJ2-7; clone_size: .; d_call: .; v_call: TRBV7-2; cdr3_nt: TGTGCCAGCAGCCCCGACTCGTCTAGCTTTTACGAGCAGTACTTC; cdr3_aa: CASSPDSSSFYEQYF
j_call: TRBJ2-7; clone_size: .; d_call: .; v_call: TRBV6-1; cdr3_nt: TGTGCCAGCAAACAGATCTTAAGCTCCTACGAGCAGTACTTC; cdr3_aa: CASKQILSSYEQYF
j_call: TRBJ1-5; clone_size: .; d_call: TRBD1; v_call: TRBV5-6; cdr3_nt: TGTGCCAGCAGCCTAAGGACAGGGGGGAATCAGCCCCAGCATTTT; cdr3_aa: CASSLRTGGNQPQHF
j_call: TRBJ2-5; clone_size: .; d_call: TRBD2; v_call: TRBV11-2; cdr3_nt: TGTGCCAGCAGATTCGAGTCGCGGGGGGGCCAAGAGACCCAGTACTTC; cdr3_aa: CASRFESRGGQETQYF
j_call: TRBJ2-5; clone_size: many; d_call: .; v_call: TRBV20-1; cdr3_nt: TGCAGTGCTCCCCGAGGCCCCGCCGGAGAGACCCAGTACTTC; cdr3_aa: CSAPRGPAGETQYF
j_call: TRBJ1-1; clone_size: many; d_call: .; v_call: TRBV30; cdr3_nt: TGTGCCTGGAGTGTAGGCGCTCTGAACACTGAAGCTTTCTTT; cdr3_aa: CAWSVGALNTEAFF
j_call: TRBJ1-1; clone_size: many; d_call: TRBD1; v_call: TRBV6-1; cdr3_nt: TGTGCCAGCAGTGAAAAGGGGACAGGGGGTGAAGCTTTCTTT; cdr3_aa: CASSEKGTGGEAFF
j_call: TRBJ1-1; clone_size: many; d_call: .; v_call: TRBV13; cdr3_nt: TGTGCCAGCAGCCTCCTCGGTCGGGTGGGTGTACGAAGAAAAGTGAACACTGAAGCTTTCTTT; cdr3_aa: CASSLLGRVGVRRKVNTEAFF
j_call: TRBJ2-7; clone_size: .; d_call: .; v_call: TRBV27; cdr3_nt: TGTGCCAGCAGTTTCGACTACGAGCAGTACTTC; cdr3_aa: CASSFDYEQYF
j_call: TRBJ2-7; clone_size: .; d_call: .; v_call: TRBV6-2/TRBV6-3; cdr3_nt: TGTGCCAGCGGGAAGACTTACGAGCAGTACTTC; cdr3_aa: CASGKTYEQYF
j_call: TRBJ2-5; clone_size: many; d_call: .; v_call: TRBV18; cdr3_nt: TGTGCCAGCTCACCCTCGGGACCAGAGACCCAGTACTTC; cdr3_aa: CASSPSGPETQYF
j_call: TRBJ2-7; clone_size: .; d_call: TRBD2; v_call: TRBV6-2/TRBV6-3; cdr3_nt: TGTGCCAGCAGTTCTCGGACTAGCGGGGTTTACGAGCAGTACTTC; cdr3_aa: CASSSRTSGVYEQYF
j_call: TRBJ1-3; clone_size: many; d_call: .; v_call: TRBV6-5; cdr3_nt: TGTGCCAGCAGTTACGCGAGGACTGGAAACACCATATATTTT; cdr3_aa: CASSYARTGNTIYF
j_call: TRBJ1-1; clone_size: once; d_call: .; v_call: TRBV27; cdr3_nt: TGTGCCAGCAGTGTCGGACGGACGTCCACTGAAGCTTTCTTT; cdr3_aa: CASSVGRTSTEAFF
j_call: TRBJ2-6; clone_size: few; d_call: TRBD1; v_call: TRBV20-1; cdr3_nt: TGCAGTGCGTCCCAGGGGGCCGGCTCTGGGGCCAACGTCCTGACTTTC; cdr3_aa: CSASQGAGSGANVLTF
j_call: TRBJ2-7; clone_size: many; d_call: TRBD1; v_call: TRBV5-1; cdr3_nt: TGCGCCAGCAGCTTGGCGGGGACAGGGATGTACGAGCAGTACTTC; cdr3_aa: CASSLAGTGMYEQYF
j_call: TRBJ2-5; clone_size: many; d_call: .; v_call: TRBV12-3/TRBV12-4; cdr3_nt: TGTGCCAGCAGAATGCGGCGGGGGCTCCAAGAGACCCAGTACTTC; cdr3_aa: CASRMRRGLQETQYF
j_call: TRBJ1-2; clone_size: .; d_call: .; v_call: TRBV7-2; cdr3_nt: TGTGCCAGCAGCGAAGACAGCCAGCTTAACTATGGCTACACCTTC; cdr3_aa: CASSEDSQLNYGYTF
j_call: TRBJ1-1; clone_size: many; d_call: .; v_call: TRBV6-1; cdr3_nt: TGTGCCAGCAGTGTCGGCACGAACACTGAAGCTTTCTTT; cdr3_aa: CASSVGTNTEAFF
j_call: TRBJ2-7; clone_size: .; d_call: TRBD2; v_call: TRBV4-1; cdr3_nt: TGCGCCAGCAGCCGGGGGGAGGGTTCCTCCTACGAGCAGTACTTC; cdr3_aa: CASSRGEGSSYEQYF
j_call: TRBJ2-5; clone_size: many; d_call: .; v_call: TRBV12-3/TRBV12-4; cdr3_nt: TGTGCCAGCAGTTCCGACAGTCAAGAGACCCAGTACTTC; cdr3_aa: CASSSDSQETQYF
j_call: TRBJ2-7; clone_size: .; d_call: TRBD2; v_call: TRBV11-3; cdr3_nt: TGTGCCAGCAGCCCGACAGCGGGGGGGTACGAGCAGTACTTC; cdr3_aa: CASSPTAGGYEQYF
j_call: TRBJ1-2; clone_size: many; d_call: .; v_call: TRBV9; cdr3_nt: TGTGCCAGCAGCGACAGAAGCGGCTACACCTTC; cdr3_aa: CASSDRSGYTF
j_call: TRBJ1-1; clone_size: .; d_call: .; v_call: TRBV12-5; cdr3_nt: TGTGCTAGTGGTTTGGTACTTGCAGGGAACACTGAAGCTTTCTTT; cdr3_aa: CASGLVLAGNTEAFF